This T cell receptor (beta chain) was profiled in a study of shared clonotypes between healthy human individuals. As for the study in general: Sampling drew on donors who were two women and a few men aged 18 to 49.

Terminally differentiated effector memory CD45RA+ cells were left out of the naive CD8 fraction, which was CD45RO-negative and positively selected for CCR7. Those who donated, Caucasian adults without exception, all lived in Nashville, Tennessee. Libraries were prepared by immunoSEQ multiplex PCR; TCRdb keeps only in-frame clonotypes and omits some of them. This table has approximately 2,000,000 clones, approximately 92% appearing once. This CDR3 has 15 amino acids. Germline trimming cut 2 bases from V and 5 bases from J; bases unmatched to any gene: 4. CDR1 SEHNR and CDR2 FQNEAQ come from the germline V gene (reference sequence). Whole-study findings and limits: Among non-shared clonotypes, generation probabilities were lower than among those shared by all four donors. Clonotype sharing among donors was expected to depend on sequencing depth.

Worth noting for this clone: As yet, its antigen is unknown.

The TCR was taken from a man aged 18 to 29 in good health. Some clones in this sample may be carry-over from other donors' samples. Sequencing input: naive CD8+ T cells from PBMCs. This chain uses TRBV7-9 with TRBJ2-5, with 11 bases lining up with TRBD2. The CDR3 sequence is CASSLSSGRRETQYF. CDR3 nucleotides: TGTGCCAGCAGCTTATCTAGCGGGAGGCGGGAGACCCAGTACTTC.